This TCR beta chain was captured by sequencing in a study of T cells in Graves' hyperthyroidism and ophthalmopathy. Germline V CDR1 and CDR2: LGHNA, YNFKEQ. CDR3 size: 14 residues. The V end lost 2 bases, the J end lost 13 bases, and 20 bases lay between the germline ends. RNA transcripts provided the source from which TCR beta CDR3 regions were amplified. The HTBI primer set was used in a first-round RT-PCR of the TCR CDR3. MiXCR, applied by TCRdb to the multiplex PCR reads, yields one record per CDR3 protein. The table has about 420,000 distinct CDR3 sequences, approximately 13% seen once. The sequenced sample consisted of blood. This TCR was sampled from a woman aged 18-29 years with Graves' hyperthyroidism. This chain links TRBV4-2 with TRBJ1-1; unclear D gene. DNA for the CDR3: TGTGCCAGCAGCCAATTATCCGAGGCCGGTCCGGTTTTCTTT. This codes for CASSQLSEAGPVFF.